The clone carrying this T cell receptor (beta chain) turned up a few times. Its antigen remains unidentified. No DNA is shown, since the ends of the CDR3 on it are uncertain; the CDR3 is the one TCRdb lists. The sample originates from a study of early T cells in non-severe SARS-CoV-2 infection. Overall study context: Sequencing of unsorted whole blood was done on bulk RNA, leaving chains unpaired.

Study observations and caveats: A preference for anti-spike CD8 responses marked VDJdb matching, which missed private and CD4 specificities.

Individual cDNA molecules received unique molecular identifiers during library preparation. One entry per CDR3 protein results from TCRdb running MiXCR on the 5' RACE reads. In the table there are tens of thousands of distinct CDR3 sequences, 10% of which are singletons. Inclusive of both ends, the CDR3 amounts to 16 amino acids. This specimen was whole blood, taken at baseline. The clonotype originates from an adult who was a healthcare worker with PCR-confirmed SARS-CoV-2 infection or an uninfected control (not recorded which). This sequence joins TRBV21-1 and TRBJ2-7; the DNA was not compared with TRBD1, the D call given in the table. TRBV21-1 has pseudogene status. CDR3: CASSERVGDGTYEQYF.